This TCR beta chain was obtained from a study of OX40 agonist ivuxolimab in advanced cancers. Regarding the study as a whole: People who partly responded at 0.1-3.0 mg/kg had some of the least clonal expansion seen.

V lost 6 bases, J lost 7 bases, and 19 bases lay in between. This CDR3 is built from 13 residues. Germline CDR1 reads SQVTM; CDR2 reads ANQGSEA. Concerning this clone: No antigen is known for it.

If patients had autoimmune disease history or systemic immunosuppression, they were excluded. Generated by immunoSEQ multiplex PCR, the TCRdb table keeps only in-frame clones and is missing some. Here the sample spans about 83,000 clones, roughly four fifths being singletons. The sequence derives from an adult with an advanced solid tumor such as melanoma, head and neck, liver or kidney cancer. Sequencing used CD4+ or CD8+ T cells sorted from blood, obtained in a trial of the OX40 agonist ivuxolimab. This chain uses TRBV29-1 with TRBJ2-7; D tentatively fits TRBD1 or TRBD2 (5 bases each). The CDR3 DNA sequence: TGCAGCGTACCCGGGACGGGTCTAGGTGAGCAGTACTTC. Amino acid sequence: CSVPGTGLGEQYF.